This record covers a single TCR beta chain. Its cognate antigen is unknown. The data originate from a study of untreated major depressive disorder. Study-wide points: In every subject, the five largest TRBV05-01 clones were private. Compared with controls, depressed patients showed more TRBV05-01 (Vbeta 5.1) usage in CD4+ T cells.

Germline lookup yields CDR1 MNHEY and CDR2 SVGAGI. V dropped 0 bases and J dropped 1 base, with 7 bases sitting between them. CDR3 length: 14 amino acids. This table comes from immunoSEQ multiplex PCR, and its TCRdb copy is limited to in-frame clones, with some not included. The data hold approximately 25,000 clones, with roughly nine tenths observed a single time. The specimen sequenced was CD4+ T cells from PBMCs. The sequence was obtained from a woman aged 30 to 39 with major depressive disorder. The V and J genes are TRBV6-5 and TRBJ2-7; D gene ambiguous. CDR3 region: CASSYSLKSYEQYF. The CDR3 bases are TGTGCCAGCAGTTACTCGTTAAAGTCCTACGAGCAGTACTTC.